This is a list of T cell receptor beta chains from one sample in a study of control samples from healthy donors and cancer patients. TCRdb's table, derived via immunoSEQ multiplex PCR, lists solely in-frame clones and lacks some. Of 95,000 to 130,000 clones listed, about 88% are singletons. The sample taken for sequencing was blood. All receptors come from a woman aged 70-85 years in good health. Both conserved end residues are part of each CDR3. D genes are given only for firm matches. Some rows mark clone size as missing; the rest say once, few, many or name a class of expanded clone.

abundance: NA; j_gene: TRBJ1-4; d_gene: NA; v_gene: TRBV5-1; CDR3nt: TGCGCCAGCAGCCTACAGGGTAATGAAAAACTGTTTTTT; CDR3aa: CASSLQGNEKLFF
abundance: NA; j_gene: TRBJ2-7; d_gene: TRBD2; v_gene: TRBV4-3; CDR3nt: TGCGCCAGCAGCCAATTGGCGGGGGGGCCAACCGCCTACGAGCAGTACTTC; CDR3aa: CASSQLAGGPTAYEQYF
abundance: NA; j_gene: TRBJ1-1; d_gene: TRBD1; v_gene: TRBV5-1; CDR3nt: TGCGCCAGCAGCTTGGAAGGGTCCGGGACAGGGGGTTCTAGGAACACTGAAGCTTTCTTT; CDR3aa: CASSLEGSGTGGSRNTEAFF
abundance: NA; j_gene: TRBJ2-3; d_gene: NA; v_gene: TRBV3-1/TRBV3-2; CDR3nt: TGTGCCAGCAGCCAAAGCACCTCTTTCGCAGATACGCAGTATTTT; CDR3aa: CASSQSTSFADTQYF
abundance: NA; j_gene: TRBJ1-1; d_gene: TRBD1; v_gene: TRBV19; CDR3nt: TGTGCCAGTACCCCCGACAGGGCGAAAGCTTTCTTT; CDR3aa: CASTPDRAKAFF
abundance: NA; j_gene: TRBJ1-1; d_gene: TRBD1; v_gene: TRBV11-1; CDR3nt: TGTGCCAGCGCGAGGGGACAGGGCAACACTGAAGCTTTCTTT; CDR3aa: CASARGQGNTEAFF
abundance: NA; j_gene: TRBJ1-5; d_gene: NA; v_gene: TRBV3-1/TRBV3-2; CDR3nt: TGTGCCAGCAGCCAGAGGAATCAGCCCCAGCATTTT; CDR3aa: CASSQRNQPQHF
abundance: NA; j_gene: TRBJ2-6; d_gene: NA; v_gene: TRBV18; CDR3nt: TGTGCCAGCTCACGGAACTCTGGGGCCAACGTCCTGACTTTC; CDR3aa: CASSRNSGANVLTF
abundance: NA; j_gene: TRBJ2-1; d_gene: TRBD2; v_gene: TRBV4-2; CDR3nt: TGTGCCAGCAGCCCGTTGGGGGAAGGCGGGGGGGCGAACAATGAGCAGTTCTTC; CDR3aa: CASSPLGEGGGANNEQFF
abundance: NA; j_gene: TRBJ2-1; d_gene: TRBD2; v_gene: TRBV4-2; CDR3nt: TGTGCCAGCAGCCAAGGACTAGCGGGGAGCGCCTACAATGAGCAGTTCTTC; CDR3aa: CASSQGLAGSAYNEQFF
abundance: NA; j_gene: TRBJ1-1; d_gene: NA; v_gene: TRBV6-5; CDR3nt: TGTGCCAGCAGTTACTCGACAGGAATGAACACTGAAGCTTTCTTT; CDR3aa: CASSYSTGMNTEAFF
abundance: NA; j_gene: TRBJ2-6; d_gene: TRBD1; v_gene: TRBV19; CDR3nt: TGTGCCAGTAGTTCCCGGACAGGGCCCACTGGGGCCAACGTCCTGACTTTC; CDR3aa: CASSSRTGPTGANVLTF
abundance: NA; j_gene: TRBJ2-5; d_gene: TRBD2; v_gene: TRBV19; CDR3nt: TGTGCCAGTAGTAGCCCTACTAGCGGGGGAGAGACCCAGTACTTC; CDR3aa: CASSSPTSGGETQYF
abundance: NA; j_gene: TRBJ2-3; d_gene: TRBD1; v_gene: TRBV7-3; CDR3nt: TGTGCCAGCAGCTTGAGGGGGCCCCTCACAGATACGCAGTATTTT; CDR3aa: CASSLRGPLTDTQYF
abundance: NA; j_gene: TRBJ2-3; d_gene: TRBD1; v_gene: TRBV7-9; CDR3nt: TGTGCCAGCAGCTTACAAGGGGGCCAGGGGATCACAGATACGCAGTATTTT; CDR3aa: CASSLQGGQGITDTQYF
abundance: NA; j_gene: TRBJ2-1; d_gene: TRBD2; v_gene: TRBV6-1; CDR3nt: TGTGCCAGCAGTGAGTCGGGGCGGGGGGGAGGAGAGCAGTTCTTC; CDR3aa: CASSESGRGGGEQFF
abundance: once; j_gene: TRBJ1-6; d_gene: NA; v_gene: TRBV18; CDR3nt: TGTGCCAGCTCACCATCCCAACAGGGCCTACTCTATAATTCACCCCTCCACTTT; CDR3aa: CASSPSQQGLLYNSPLHF
abundance: NA; j_gene: TRBJ2-2; d_gene: TRBD1; v_gene: TRBV19; CDR3nt: TGTGCCAGCCGCCTGGACAGGGCTGGCGCCGGGGAGCTGTTTTTT; CDR3aa: CASRLDRAGAGELFF
abundance: NA; j_gene: TRBJ2-7; d_gene: NA; v_gene: TRBV5-5; CDR3nt: TGTGCCAGCAGCTTGGCCGGGAGCCACGAGCAGTACTTC; CDR3aa: CASSLAGSHEQYF
abundance: NA; j_gene: TRBJ2-7; d_gene: NA; v_gene: TRBV27; CDR3nt: TGTGCCAGCAGTTTGTCCCCCCGCTACGAGCAGTACTTC; CDR3aa: CASSLSPRYEQYF